Shown below are 30 T cell receptor beta chains from a single sample sequenced in a study of graft-versus-host responses after intestinal transplantation. Produced via immunoSEQ multiplex PCR; TCRdb's table is partial and in-frame only. The table shows tens of thousands of clones, with about 93% occurring only once. The specimen comprised PBMCs, sampled about 120 days after intestinal transplantation. Receptors were obtained from a human patient who received an intestinal transplant, so some T cells may come from the graft donor.

The J gene is TRBJ2-7, the V gene TRBV4-1, with 10 bases matching TRBD1. CDR3 length: 15 residues. Germline CDR1 is MGHRA and CDR2 is YSYEKL. V was clipped by 4 bases and J by 2 bases; unmatched bases: 5. CDR3 protein: CASSPDRGRPYEQYF. In DNA form, the CDR3 reads TGCGCCAGCAGCCCGGACAGGGGGAGGCCCTACGAGCAGTACTTC.

The chain uses TRBV5-1 and TRBJ2-2; 16 bases match TRBD2. V dropped 7 bases and J dropped 6; count of bases not matched to a gene: 9. Germline-derived CDR1 and CDR2 are SGHRS and YFSETQ. The CDR3 is made up of 17 amino acids. CDR3 nucleotides: TGCGCCAGCTCGACCGGGACTAGCGGGGGGGCCGCCGGGGAGCTGTTTTTT. Residues: CASSTGTSGGAAGELFF.

This clone came up once. Other DNA sequences from this sample encode an identical CDR3 as well. The CDR3 bases are TGTGCCAGCACCTCTGAAGACTTAATACAAGAGACCCAGTACTTC. Its protein is CASTSEDLIQETQYF. The V gene is TRBV5-6, the J gene TRBJ2-5; D unresolved. The V end was cut by 6 bases, the J end by 2 bases, with 17 bases between. Looked up from germline, CDR1 is SGHDT and CDR2 is YYEEEE. CDR3 length equals 15 residues.

The sample holds one count of this clone. The CDR3 protein is CASSLWNNEKLFF. The CDR3 DNA sequence: TGTGCCAGCAGCTTATGGAATAATGAAAAACTGTTTTTT. V is TRBV7-9 and J is TRBJ1-4; D is unclear. Trimming left V 2 bases short and J 4 bases short, with 5 bases between. The CDR3 sequence is 13 residues long. The germline CDR1 and CDR2 sequences are SEHNR and FQNEAQ (reference sequence).

For this clone: One end of the junction is discordant with germline, which a read error may explain. The chain links TRBV4-1 to TRBJ2-7, with D hard to call. CDR1 is MGHRA, CDR2 YSYEKL, per germline. This CDR3 is built from 15 residues. The CDR3 coding sequence is TGCGCCAGCAGCCAGGACCTAACACCAGCCTACAAGCAGTACTTC. Encoded protein: CASSQDLTPAYKQYF.

The chain employs TRBV7-3 and TRBJ1-2, with 11 positions matching TRBD1. Germline V gene data show CDR1 as SGHTA and CDR2 as FQGTGA. CDR3 size: 14 residues. V lost 5 bases and J lost 6; bases outside the gene matches: 5. The CDR3 bases are TGTGCCAGCAGCACCGGACAGGGGGCGGATGGCTACACCTTC. Protein product: CASSTGQGADGYTF.

This chain links TRBV6-4 with TRBJ2-1, with TRBD2 matching over 7 bases. CDR1 MRHNA and CDR2 SNTAGT come from the germline V gene. V gave up 3 bases and J gave up 7 bases; unmatched junction bases: 6. The length of the CDR3 is 14 residues. This chain's CDR3 is CASSEGTTGNEQFF. The CDR3 DNA follows: TGTGCCAGCAGTGAAGGGACTACCGGTAATGAGCAGTTCTTC.

The J gene is TRBJ2-7, the V gene TRBV6-6; 7 bases are a match to TRBD2. Germline assignment: CDR1 MNHNY and CDR2 SVGAGI (reference sequence). V was clipped by 2 bases and J by 2 bases; unmatched bases: 3. CDR3 size: 14 residues. The CDR3 DNA reads TGTGCCAGCAGTTACGGCGGGGGAACCTACGAGCAGTACTTC. Translated: CASSYGGGTYEQYF.

The chain joins TRBV7-6 to TRBJ2-5; tentatively, D is TRBD1 or TRBD2 (5 bases each). TRBJ2-7 explains the end of the DNA better; the J call may be wrong. CDR1 SGHVS and CDR2 FNYEAQ come from the germline V gene. CDR3 size: 13 residues. CDR3 DNA: TGTGCCAGCAGCCCGGGACCTAACTACGAGCAGTACTTC. Protein sequence: CASSPGPNYEQYF.

This rearrangement joins TRBV19 to TRBJ2-5; maybe TRBD1 (5 bases). Trimming removed 5 bases from V and 1 base from J, with 8 bases in between. This CDR3 contains 13 residues. CDR1 and CDR2 (germline): LNHDA, SQIVND (reference sequence). CDR3 amino acids: CASSFDSQETQYF. The CDR3 DNA reads as TGTGCCAGTAGTTTTGACAGCCAAGAGACCCAGTACTTC.

For this clone: Since no conserved phenylalanine or tryptophan closes the CDR3, a read error is the likely cause. The limits of the CDR3 on the DNA are not certain, so only TCRdb's listed CDR3 is given. V is TRBV9 and J is TRBJ1-4. The CDR3 region is 11 residues in length, termini included. Germline V CDR1 and CDR2: SGDLS, YYNGEE. The CDR3 sequence is CASSVGTSPSI.

The chain links TRBV12-2 to TRBJ1-6. TRBV12-2 is flagged as a pseudogene. This CDR3 is built from 16 residues. The DNA of the CDR3 is TGTGCAAGTCGCTTTAGCCGTAGCTCCTATAATTCACCCCTCCACTTT. This sequence encodes CASRFSRSSYNSPLHF.

J is TRBJ1-6 and V is TRBV4-1; D ambiguous. V was clipped by 0 bases and J by 10 bases, with 10 bases between them. Germline V lookup: CDR1 MGHRA, CDR2 YSYEKL. This CDR3 spans 14 amino acids. Written as DNA, the CDR3 is TGCGCCAGCAGCCAAGAATTTCTCGGGTCACCCCTCCACTTT. It translates to CASSQEFLGSPLHF.

V is TRBV6-4 and J is TRBJ2-2; D is undetermined. The V end was cut by 4 bases, the J end by 6 bases, with 12 bases between. This CDR3 has 14 amino acids. Germline loops: CDR1 MRHNA, CDR2 SNTAGT. The CDR3 sequence: CASSAAPGSGELFF. CDR3 DNA sequence: TGTGCCAGCAGTGCAGCGCCCGGGTCCGGGGAGCTGTTTTTT.

The rearrangement links TRBV5-4 to TRBJ2-3; TRBD2 matches 14 bases. V lost 7 bases, J lost 3 bases, and 4 bases stayed unmatched. The CDR3 covers 15 residues. The V gene's germline CDR1 is SGHNT and CDR2 YYREEE (reference sequence). CDR3: CASGGLAGATDTQYF. CDR3 nucleotides: TGTGCCAGCGGGGGACTAGCGGGAGCAACAGATACGCAGTATTTT.

This chain joins TRBV28 and TRBJ2-5; D unclear. This CDR3 has 13 residues. Germline CDR1 is MDHEN and CDR2 is SYDVKM. The V end was cut by 5 bases, the J end by 4 bases, with 11 bases between. CDR3 coding DNA: TGTGCCAGCAGTAAAAATTGGGGAGAGACCCAGTACTTC. It specifies CASSKNWGETQYF.

The V gene is TRBV27, the J gene TRBJ2-3; TRBD2 matches 7 bases. The CDR3 contains 14 residues. Germline loops: CDR1 MNHEY, CDR2 SMNVEV (reference sequence). V gave up 8 bases and J gave up 7 bases; unmatched junction bases: 12. CDR3 DNA sequence: TGTGCCAGCGGGTCCCAGGGACTATCCCATACGCAGTATTTT. This gives the protein CASGSQGLSHTQYF.

V gene TRBV7-2 combines with J gene TRBJ2-1; 10 nucleotides align to TRBD2. The CDR3 runs 15 residues. Trimming removed 3 bases from V and 6 bases from J; junction bases left unmatched: 5. Germline V gene data show CDR1 as SGHTA and CDR2 as FQGNSA. The DNA for the CDR3 is TGTGCCAGCAGCTTGTTGAGCGGGAGGGCCAATGAGCAGTTCTTC. As protein: CASSLLSGRANEQFF.

This chain joins TRBV7-2 and TRBJ2-7, with a possible D match to TRBD2 (6 bases). V lost 0 bases and J lost 3, with 12 bases in between. The CDR3 totals 15 residues. The V gene's germline CDR1 is SGHTA and CDR2 FQGNSA. In nucleotides, the CDR3 is TGTGCCAGCAGCTTAGCAGGCAGGGAGGACTACGAGCAGTACTTC. The encoded protein is CASSLAGREDYEQYF.

This chain connects TRBV7-9 to TRBJ2-1, with D possibly TRBD1 on 5 matching bases. CDR1 is SEHNR, CDR2 FQNEAQ, per germline (reference sequence). The CDR3 totals 14 residues. V dropped 5 bases and J dropped 6 bases, with 14 bases sitting between them. The CDR3 nucleotides are TGTGCCAGCAGCCAATTCCAGGGTACCAATGAGCAGTTCTTC. Translated, it gives CASSQFQGTNEQFF.

The chain carries TRBV28 and TRBJ2-2; 8 nucleotides line up with TRBD1. After removal of 6 bases from V and 0 bases from J, the junction contained 12 bases not matched to a gene. The germline V gene has CDR1 MDHEN and CDR2 SYDVKM. The CDR3 consists of 18 residues. CDR3 DNA: TGTGCCAGCAGCCTGGACAGGGCAAAGAACGCGAACACCGGGGAGCTGTTTTTT. Amino acid sequence: CASSLDRAKNANTGELFF.

The genes are TRBV2 and TRBJ1-5; weak D call: TRBD1 (6 bases). Germline CDR1 and CDR2: SNHLY and FYNNEI. The germline V and J ends were trimmed by 3 bases and 0 bases, with 12 bases remaining between them. This CDR3 is 16 amino acids long. This CDR3 is CASSEGHRYSNQPQHF. DNA of the CDR3: TGTGCCAGCAGTGAGGGACACCGATATAGCAATCAGCCCCAGCATTTT.

The V gene is TRBV28, the J gene TRBJ1-3; 7 positions match TRBD1. V shed 7 bases, J shed 2 bases, and the junction held 11 bases outside the gene matches. Germline V lookup: CDR1 MDHEN, CDR2 SYDVKM. CDR3 length: 16 residues. Written as DNA, the CDR3 is TGTGCCAGCACCACCTATCCGGGACAGCCTGGAAACACCATATATTTT. Amino acid sequence: CASTTYPGQPGNTIYF.

The gene calls are TRBV7-9 and TRBJ2-5, with D possibly being TRBD2 (6 bases). The DNA end lines up better with TRBJ2-7; the J call may be wrong. Per the germline V gene, CDR1 is SEHNR and CDR2 is FQNEAQ (reference sequence). The CDR3 contains 15 residues. CDR3: CASSPPFPGAYEQYF. DNA of the CDR3: TGTGCCAGCAGCCCCCCATTCCCGGGAGCGTACGAGCAGTACTTC.

CDR3 loop: CASSLLSTGTNQPQHF. The CDR3 DNA follows: TGTGCCAGCAGCTTATTGTCGACAGGGACCAATCAGCCCCAGCATTTT. The chain links TRBV7-9 to TRBJ1-5, with TRBD1 matching 7 bases. CDR3 size: 16 residues. The germline V gene encodes CDR1 SEHNR and CDR2 FQNEAQ (reference sequence). The ends lost 2 bases at V and 3 bases at J; junction bases unmatched: 7.

This sequence joins TRBV20-1 and TRBJ2-4, with D uncertain. Trimming took 6 bases from V and 0 from J, leaving 0 bases between them. CDR1 and CDR2 from the germline V gene are DFQATT and SNEGSKA (reference sequence). This CDR3 region has 10 residues. CDR3 nucleotides: TGCAGTGCAGCCAAAAACATTCAGTACTTC. Encoded protein: CSAAKNIQYF.

V gene TRBV5-6 combines with J gene TRBJ2-3; D remains unclear. This CDR3 comprises 13 residues. Trimming shortened V by 0 bases and J by 6 bases, and 8 bases separated the two germline ends. Germline-derived CDR1 and CDR2 are SGHDT and YYEEEE. In DNA form, the CDR3 reads TGTGCCAGCAGCTTGGGTAGAGGCGATACGCAGTATTTT. It specifies CASSLGRGDTQYF.

This clone was picked up one time. CDR3 amino acids: CASSERGQAKNIQYF. DNA for the CDR3: TGTGCCAGTAGTGAGCGGGGGCAGGCCAAAAACATTCAGTACTTC. V usage is TRBV19 and J usage is TRBJ2-4; 8 bases fit TRBD2. Germline loops: CDR1 LNHDA, CDR2 SQIVND (reference sequence). This CDR3 is 15 amino acids long. After removal of 5 bases from V and 1 base from J, the junction contained 4 bases not matched to a gene. Looking up the rest from reference TRBV19 and TRBJ2-4 gives the full variable domain: DGGITQSPKYLFRKEGQNVTLSCEQNLNHDAMYWYRQDPGQGLRLIYYSQIVNDFQKGDIAEGYSVSREKKESFPLTVTSAQKNPTAFYLCASSERGQAKNIQYFGAGTRLSVL.

V usage is TRBV5-1 and J usage is TRBJ1-5; the D is unclear. The V gene's germline CDR1 is SGHRS and CDR2 YFSETQ. This CDR3 region has 11 residues. With 6 bases removed from V and 6 bases from J, the gap between germline ends came to 7 bases. As DNA, the CDR3 is TGCGCCAGCACCGAAGGTCAGCCCCAGCATTTT. Its protein product is CASTEGQPQHF. Full variable domain (outside the CDR3, taken from reference TRBV5-1 and TRBJ1-5): KAGVTQTPRYLIKTRGQQVTLSCSPISGHRSVSWYQQTPGQGLQFLFEYFSETQRNKGNFPGRFSGRQFSNSRSEMNVSTLELGDSALYLCASTEGQPQHFGDGTRLSIL.

The chain carries TRBV19 and TRBJ2-5; 12 positions agree with TRBD2. The trim removed 0 bases at V and 5 bases at J, leaving 7 bases unmatched. CDR3 length: 17 amino acids. CDR1 and CDR2 from the germline V gene are LNHDA and SQIVND (reference sequence). The CDR3 nucleotides are TGTGCCAGTAGTATAGACGCCGGACTAGCGGGATGGGAGACCCAGTACTTC. It encodes CASSIDAGLAGWETQYF.